The clone carrying this T cell receptor beta chain has just a few counts. The antigen is unknown. TCRdb re-analysed the RACE reads in MiXCR, keeping a single row per CDR3 protein. In the table there are about 100,000 distinct CDR3 sequences, under 12% of which are singletons. This CDR3 is built from 13 residues. V was pared by 4 bases and J by 8 bases, with 13 bases between. Germline V gene sequence: CDR1 SGHRS, CDR2 YFSETQ. Time point specified: patch test 1, 2 weeks after DPC sensitization. Treatment defined: therapeutic diphenylcyclopropenone sensitization with weekly scalp DPC. The data belong to a study of human T cells and chemical hapten exposure. Turning to the study itself: Minor volume differences among pooled libraries chiefly drove per-sample TCR yield variation.

Whole-study results and caveats: While controls formed fewer of them, expanded TCRs formed significantly more large CDR3 similarity clusters.

The sequences come from whole blood, collected in connection with sensitization to the hapten diphenylcyclopropenone (DPC). The rearrangement links TRBV5-1 to TRBJ1-5, with D perhaps TRBD1 (6 bases). The TCR was taken from a man aged 35-49 years with alopecia areata. Some clones in this sample may be carry-over from other donors' samples. As DNA, the CDR3 is TGCGCCAGCAGCACGGGAGGGGGAGAGCCCCAGCATTTT. This codes for CASSTGGGEPQHF.